This TCR beta chain was captured in a study of radiation and T cells in renal cell carcinoma. Findings and limits, study-wide: No pretreatment tumor biopsies were available for baseline clonotypes.

Germline V CDR1 and CDR2: ENHRY, SYGVKD. The V and J ends lost 6 bases and 10 bases respectively, with 19 bases between them. The CDR3 has 14 residues. As to time point: baseline pretreatment blood. Treatment noted: 15 Gy SBRT to primary tumor, nephrectomy 4 weeks later. As concerns this clone: Antigen specificity is unknown.

TCRdb keeps only in-frame clones here, not all; method: immunoSEQ multiplex PCR. The sample includes some 140,000 clones, more than 70% of them seen just once. This receptor was identified in a woman between 45 and 60 years old with renal cell carcinoma. The specimen was blood, collected from a patient whose treatment included radiotherapy and nephrectomy. The V gene is TRBV10-3, the J gene TRBJ2-1, with D maybe TRBD2 (5 bases). The CDR3 DNA reads TGTGCCATCAGACGGGATCCCGATGTTGGCGAGCAGTTCTTC. It codes for CAIRRDPDVGEQFF.